Included here is one TCR beta chain sequence, with context. This clonotype was seen a handful of times. Its antigen is currently not known. Nothing much larger sits one base from this clone, and base qualities are not available. Germline trimming: 0 bases from V, 0 bases from J; junction bases outside gene matches: 7. Sequences SGHTA (CDR1) and FQGNSA (CDR2) are obtained from the germline V gene. Inclusive of the bounding cysteine and phenylalanine, the CDR3 is 17 residues long. The kept DNA is CDR3 alone, 51 bases in frame from the first base. This specimen belongs to a study of T-cell reconstitution after alpha-beta-depleted transplantation in children (dated by TCRdb to 2016 to 2017). For context, the study as a whole: T-cell immune reconstitution after TCRalphabeta/CD19-depleted allogeneic hematopoietic cell transplantation in children was quantitatively tracked in the study by means of TCR repertoire profiling. General conclusions and limits of the study: The apparently early alphabetaT-cell count recovery about two months after transplant was reportedly dependent on only several hundred rapidly expanded clones derived from non-depleted graft cells. The frequencies of hyperexpanded clones fell over the following months, and after one year, T-cell counts and TCRbeta diversity were mostly attributed to newly produced T cells. The high TCRbeta diversity at day 60 in some patients was ascribed to recipient T cells and intrathymic progenitors that had survived conditioning.

Libraries were built with PCR. The reads were generated on an Illumina HiSeq 2500. TCR library preparation used molecular barcoding, with unique molecular identifiers applied to normalize quantification of the TCRbeta repertoire. TCRdb handled the public reads itself, with Q25 trimming in fastp and clone calling in MiXCR, and kept productive beta chains. CDR3 protein sequences are deduplicated, and each keeps its most common genes and DNA. Present in this sample are hundreds of thousands of distinct CDR3 sequences, 20% to 25% of which were seen just once. Roughly 14% of the sample is held by the ten biggest clonotypes. Reading the label with the study, this specimen's treatment or condition is: allogeneic hematopoietic cell transplantation with graft depleted of TCRalphabeta T cells and CD19 B cells. The children who served as transplant recipients had been given grafts of TCRalphabeta/CD19-depleted allogeneic hematopoietic cells.

The receptor chain draws on TRBV7-2 and TRBJ1-2, with 7 middle bases fitting TRBD1. The sequence was collected from a boy under two years old who had a stem cell transplant for acute myeloid leukemia, so the T cells may come from the graft donor. The specimen was PBMCs, mostly from graft donor cells, collected 360 days after TCRalphabeta/CD19-depleted stem cell transplant. The DNA sequence is as follows: TGTGCCAGCAGCTTAGCGGGGACAGCCATTTCTAACTATGGCTACACCTTC. It encodes CASSLAGTAISNYGYTF.